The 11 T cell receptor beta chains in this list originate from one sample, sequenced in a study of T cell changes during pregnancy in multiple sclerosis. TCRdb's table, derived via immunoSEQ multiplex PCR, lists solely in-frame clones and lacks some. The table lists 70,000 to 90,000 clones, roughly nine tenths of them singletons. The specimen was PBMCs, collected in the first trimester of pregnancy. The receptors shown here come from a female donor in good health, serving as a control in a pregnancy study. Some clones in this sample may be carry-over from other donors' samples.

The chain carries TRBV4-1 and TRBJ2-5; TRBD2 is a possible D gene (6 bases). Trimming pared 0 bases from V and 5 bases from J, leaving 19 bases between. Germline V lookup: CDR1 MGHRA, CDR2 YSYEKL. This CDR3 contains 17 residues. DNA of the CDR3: TGCGCCAGCAGCCAAGATAGAGGTGGCGTGGGGGGTGAGACCCAGTACTTC. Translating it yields CASSQDRGGVGGETQYF.

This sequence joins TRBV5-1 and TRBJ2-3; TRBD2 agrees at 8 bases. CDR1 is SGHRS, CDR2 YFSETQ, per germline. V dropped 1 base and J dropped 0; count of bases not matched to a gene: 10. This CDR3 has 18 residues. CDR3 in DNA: TGCGCCAGCAGCTTGATCGGACTAGCCGACCCCAGCACAGATACGCAGTATTTT. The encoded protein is CASSLIGLADPSTDTQYF. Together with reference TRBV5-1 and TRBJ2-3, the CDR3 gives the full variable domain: KAGVTQTPRYLIKTRGQQVTLSCSPISGHRSVSWYQQTPGQGLQFLFEYFSETQRNKGNFPGRFSGRQFSNSRSEMNVSTLELGDSALYLCASSLIGLADPSTDTQYFGPGTRLTVL.

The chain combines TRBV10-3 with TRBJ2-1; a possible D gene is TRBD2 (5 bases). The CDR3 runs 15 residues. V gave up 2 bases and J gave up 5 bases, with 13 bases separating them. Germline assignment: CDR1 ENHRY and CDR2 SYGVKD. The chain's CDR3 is CAISEVSSRDNEQFF. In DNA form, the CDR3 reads TGTGCCATCAGTGAGGTATCTAGCCGAGACAATGAGCAGTTCTTC.

CDR3 sequence reads: CASSEEGAGTGELFF. DNA for the CDR3: TGTGCCAGCAGTGAGGAGGGAGCGGGCACCGGGGAGCTGTTTTTT. The chain has TRBV6-4 and TRBJ2-2; tentative D call: TRBD2 (6 bases). Germline lookup yields CDR1 MRHNA and CDR2 SNTAGT. The CDR3 is 15 amino acids. V was trimmed by 3 bases and J by 4 bases, leaving 12 bases between them.

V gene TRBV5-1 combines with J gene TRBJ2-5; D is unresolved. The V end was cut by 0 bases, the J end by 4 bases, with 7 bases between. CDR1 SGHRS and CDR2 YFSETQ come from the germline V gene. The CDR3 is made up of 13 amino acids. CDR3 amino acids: CASSLGQAETQYF. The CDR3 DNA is TGCGCCAGCAGCTTGGGGCAGGCAGAGACCCAGTACTTC.

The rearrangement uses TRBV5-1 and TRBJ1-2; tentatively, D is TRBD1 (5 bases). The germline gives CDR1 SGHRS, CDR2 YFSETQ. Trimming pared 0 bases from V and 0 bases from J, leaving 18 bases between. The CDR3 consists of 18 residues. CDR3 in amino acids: CASSLAPFLGGANYGYTF. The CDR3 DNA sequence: TGCGCCAGCAGCTTGGCCCCGTTTCTGGGGGGAGCTAACTATGGCTACACCTTC.

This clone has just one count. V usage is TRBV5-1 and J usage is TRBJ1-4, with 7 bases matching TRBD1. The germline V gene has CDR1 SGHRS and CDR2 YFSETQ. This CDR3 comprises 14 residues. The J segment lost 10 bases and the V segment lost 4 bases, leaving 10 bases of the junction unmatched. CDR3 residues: CASSDSGAGGKLFF. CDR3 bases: TGCGCCAGCAGCGACTCAGGGGCAGGGGGAAAACTGTTTTTT.

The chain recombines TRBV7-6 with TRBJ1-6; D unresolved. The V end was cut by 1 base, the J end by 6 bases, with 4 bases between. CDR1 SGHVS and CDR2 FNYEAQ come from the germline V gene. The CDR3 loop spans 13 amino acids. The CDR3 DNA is TGTGCCAGCAGCTTAGACAGTAATTCACCCCTCCACTTT. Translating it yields CASSLDSNSPLHF.

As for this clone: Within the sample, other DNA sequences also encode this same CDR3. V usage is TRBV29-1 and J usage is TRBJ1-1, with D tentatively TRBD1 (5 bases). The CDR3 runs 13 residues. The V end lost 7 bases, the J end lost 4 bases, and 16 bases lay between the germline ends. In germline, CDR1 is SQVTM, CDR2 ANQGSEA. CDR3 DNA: TGCAGCGCCATGGAACTGGGGGGCACTGAAGCTTTCTTT. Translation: CSAMELGGTEAFF.

CDR3 protein: CASSLQGGKAFF. Written as DNA, the CDR3 is TGTGCCAGCAGTTTACAGGGAGGGAAAGCTTTCTTT. V and J are TRBV27 and TRBJ1-1, with a tentative D call TRBD1 (5 bases). This CDR3 region has 12 residues. CDR1 and CDR2 (germline): MNHEY, SMNVEV (reference sequence). Deletions cut 2 bases from V and 9 bases from J, with 10 bases between.

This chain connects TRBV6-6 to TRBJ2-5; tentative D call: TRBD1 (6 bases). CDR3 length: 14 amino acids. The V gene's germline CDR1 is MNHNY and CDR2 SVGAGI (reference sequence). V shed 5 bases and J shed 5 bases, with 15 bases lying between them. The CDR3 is CASSPPGQRETQYF. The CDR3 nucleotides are TGTGCCAGCAGTCCCCCTGGACAGAGGGAGACCCAGTACTTC.